This T cell receptor beta chain was recovered during a study of blood T cell repertoires in COVID-19. TCRdb's copy holds only in-frame clones and misses some; the assay was immunoSEQ multiplex PCR. This table has about 150,000 clones, 83% appearing once. This CDR3 has 15 residues. Trimming removed 4 bases at V and 4 bases at J, with 15 bases between. Germline loops: CDR1 SGHRS, CDR2 YFSETQ. Material: peripheral blood. The rearrangement joins TRBV5-1 to TRBJ1-3; tentatively, D is TRBD1 (5 bases). The source is a woman aged 60-70 years with COVID-19, enrolled during active disease. DNA for the CDR3: TGCGCCAGCAGCCCGCCGGGTGCAGGGGGAAACACCATATATTTT. It yields the protein CASSPPGAGGNTIYF.